Following are 29 T cell receptor beta chains from one sample sequenced in a study of radiation and T cells in renal cell carcinoma. Sample time point: baseline pretreatment blood. This sample's treatment: 15 Gy SBRT to primary tumor, nephrectomy 4 weeks later. Repertoires were generated with immunoSEQ multiplex PCR, while TCRdb's copy carries only in-frame clones and drops some. This sample has about 130,000 clones, with roughly 90% found just once. The specimen was blood, collected from a patient whose treatment included radiotherapy and nephrectomy. These receptors were collected from a woman in her forties or fifties with renal cell carcinoma.

The rearrangement joins TRBV2 to TRBJ2-4; 7 bases agree with TRBD1. The CDR3 covers 15 residues. V gave up 8 bases and J gave up 0 bases; unmatched junction bases: 7. Germline assignment: CDR1 SNHLY and CDR2 FYNNEI. The CDR3 bases are TGTGCCAGCCAGGGGGAACTTTTAGCCAAAAACATTCAGTACTTC. The encoded protein is CASQGELLAKNIQYF.

Notes on this clone: The junction shows a germline mismatch at one end, possibly a read error. This chain uses TRBV7-7 with TRBJ2-2; 9 nucleotides match TRBD1. Looked up from germline, CDR1 is SSHAT and CDR2 is FNYEAQ (reference sequence). The CDR3 totals 15 residues. The CDR3: CASSSTGQGNGELFF. CDR3 nucleotides: TGTGCTAGCAGCTCAACGGGACAGGGAAACGGGGAGCTGTTTTTT.

The V and J genes are TRBV10-3 and TRBJ1-5, with D possibly being TRBD1 (5 bases). The length of the CDR3 is 14 residues. Germline CDR1 and CDR2: ENHRY and SYGVKD. V lost 10 bases and J 7 bases, leaving 20 bases between the germline ends. CDR3 region: CATQAGFEGQPQHF. In DNA, the CDR3 is TGTGCCACCCAAGCGGGGTTCGAGGGGCAGCCCCAGCATTTT.

The chain uses TRBV25-1 and TRBJ2-7, with D unresolved. In germline, CDR1 is MGHDK, CDR2 SYGVNS. The CDR3 is 11 residues long. Trimming took off 5 bases at V and 9 bases at J, with 11 bases between the two ends. The CDR3 spells CASSQGVGQYF. In nucleotides, the CDR3 is TGTGCCAGCAGTCAAGGTGTTGGGCAGTACTTC.

The chain uses TRBV7-8 and TRBJ2-2; D not resolved. CDR1 and CDR2 (germline): SGHVS, FQNEAQ. V was pared by 5 bases and J by 7 bases, with 14 bases between. The CDR3 has 14 residues. The CDR3 reads CASSPRAVGGELFF. The CDR3 DNA is TGTGCCAGCAGCCCCCGGGCTGTGGGCGGGGAGCTGTTTTTT.

V is TRBV7-9 and J is TRBJ1-2, with D perhaps TRBD1 (5 bases). This CDR3 comprises 15 residues. V lost 1 base and J lost 1, with 10 bases in between. CDR1 and CDR2 (germline): SEHNR, FQNEAQ (reference sequence). The CDR3 DNA sequence: TGTGCCAGCAGCTTAGTCAGGGCGGGTAACTATGGCTACACCTTC. It codes for CASSLVRAGNYGYTF.

The rearrangement joins TRBV15 to TRBJ1-2; no firm D call. The CDR3 consists of 15 residues. With 2 bases removed from V and 2 bases from J, the gap between germline ends came to 12 bases. Germline V gives CDR1 LNHNV, CDR2 YYDKDF (reference sequence). CDR3 loop: CATSRLGRENYGYTF. Written as DNA, the CDR3 is TGTGCCACCAGCAGACTCGGACGGGAAAACTATGGCTACACCTTC.

The chain is built from TRBV4-3 and TRBJ1-6; D is perhaps TRBD1 (5 bases). V lost 1 base, J lost 7 bases, and 11 bases lay in between. This CDR3 has 15 residues. Germline V gives CDR1 LGHNA, CDR2 YSLEER. CDR3 nucleotides: TGCGCCAGCAGCCAAGCGGAGGGGAGAAATTCACCCCTCCACTTT. This translates into CASSQAEGRNSPLHF.

The rearrangement uses TRBV11-2 and TRBJ2-5, with 8 bases aligning to TRBD2. Germline-derived CDR1 and CDR2 are SGHAT and FQNNGV. V shed 6 bases, J shed 4 bases, and the junction held 10 bases outside the gene matches. The CDR3 spans 15 residues. The CDR3 coding sequence is TGTGCCAGCAGTCCCACGCGGGCGGGGGGAGAGACCCAGTACTTC. Encoded protein: CASSPTRAGGETQYF.

CDR3 nucleotides: TGTGCCAGCAGCACCACAGAAGGCGGTGAAGCTTTCTTT. Encoded protein: CASSTTEGGEAFF. The chain uses TRBV7-3 and TRBJ1-1, with unresolved D. Germline V gene data show CDR1 as SGHTA and CDR2 as FQGTGA. The CDR3 is 13 residues long. Deletions cut 5 bases from V and 7 bases from J, with 14 bases between.

This clone was seen a handful of times. This rearrangement joins TRBV5-4 to TRBJ1-1, with 11 bases aligning to TRBD1. The J segment lost 4 bases and the V segment lost 2 bases, leaving 1 base of the junction unmatched. The CDR3 length is 14 residues. Germline CDR1 reads SGHNT; CDR2 reads YYREEE (reference sequence). The CDR3 is CASSFGTGGTEAFF. The CDR3 DNA sequence: TGTGCCAGCAGCTTCGGGACAGGGGGCACTGAAGCTTTCTTT.

The CDR3 DNA follows: TGTGCCAGCAGCCCAAGGGAGGTGGGAGTAACCGGGGAGCTGTTTTTT. Residues: CASSPREVGVTGELFF. The chain employs TRBV7-9 and TRBJ2-2, with D possibly being TRBD2 (6 bases). Trimming removed 5 bases at V and 5 bases at J, with 18 bases between. There are 16 residues in the CDR3. Germline-derived CDR1 and CDR2 are SEHNR and FQNEAQ (reference sequence). The variable domain in full, with the rest retrieved from reference TRBV7-9 and TRBJ2-2, is DTGVSQNPRHKITKRGQNVTFRCDPISEHNRLYWYRQTLGQGPEFLTYFQNEAQLEKSRLLSDRFSAERPKGSFSTLEIQRTEQGDSAMYLCASSPREVGVTGELFFGEGSRLTVL.

V is TRBV11-2 and J is TRBJ2-1; 8 nucleotides agree with TRBD2. Germline CDR1 and CDR2: SGHAT and FQNNGV. The V gene end was trimmed by 3 bases and the J gene end by 8 bases; junction bases not matched to a gene: 9. The CDR3 is 15 amino acids. CDR3 in amino acids: CASSFTGLVVYEQFF. The CDR3 DNA reads TGTGCCAGCAGCTTTACGGGACTAGTCGTATATGAGCAGTTCTTC.

V usage is TRBV11-2 and J usage is TRBJ2-5, with D perhaps matching TRBD2 (6 bases). The CDR3 runs to 14 residues. Germline CDR1 reads SGHAT; CDR2 reads FQNNGV. The V end was cut by 5 bases, the J end by 4 bases, with 14 bases between. For the CDR3, the DNA is TGTGCCAGCAGCCTCTGGGACTCTTCAGAGACCCAGTACTTC. Its protein product is CASSLWDSSETQYF.

This clone has only one observation. The chain recombines TRBV19 with TRBJ2-2; 8 bases are a match to TRBD1. Trimming removed 5 bases from V and 1 base from J; junction bases left unmatched: 6. Germline loops: CDR1 LNHDA, CDR2 SQIVND (reference sequence). The CDR3 runs to 16 residues. For the CDR3, the DNA is TGTGCCAGTAGTTCCAGGACAGGGTGGAACACCGGGGAGCTGTTTTTT. It codes for CASSSRTGWNTGELFF.

This clone has more than one count but fewer than ten. This chain joins TRBV7-2 and TRBJ2-7, with a weak D call TRBD1 (5 bases). This CDR3 region has 16 residues. The germline CDR1 and CDR2 sequences are SGHTA and FQGNSA. The V end was cut by 1 base, the J end by 2 bases, with 15 bases between. DNA of the CDR3: TGTGCCAGCAGCTTAGAGGTGTGGCAGGGAACCTACGAGCAGTACTTC. Protein: CASSLEVWQGTYEQYF.

The chain uses TRBV19 and TRBJ1-5; 9 positions match TRBD1. The CDR3 consists of 15 residues. The germline gives CDR1 LNHDA, CDR2 SQIVND (reference sequence). In DNA, the CDR3 is TGTGGGGACAGGGTTCATACCTACTGCAATCAGCCCCAGCATTTT. Translating gives CGDRVHTYCNQPQHF.

The CDR3 DNA is TGCGCCAGCAGCCAAAGCGGACTTTCCTACAATGAGCAGTTCTTC. It translates to CASSQSGLSYNEQFF. This chain connects TRBV4-3 to TRBJ2-1, with D perhaps matching TRBD2 (5 bases). From germline, CDR1 is LGHNA and CDR2 YSLEER. CDR3 length: 15 amino acids. Trimming stripped 2 bases from V and 1 base from J, with 9 bases between.

In its sample, this clone was seen a few times. The chain couples TRBV10-3 to TRBJ1-1, with TRBD1 identical over 8 bases. The CDR3 has 13 amino acids. The germline V gene has CDR1 ENHRY and CDR2 SYGVKD. Losses at the gene ends were 7 bases for V and 5 bases for J; bases not matched to a gene: 6. In DNA form, the CDR3 reads TGTGCCATCATTGGACAGGGTGTAACTGAAGCTTTCTTT. Encoded protein: CAIIGQGVTEAFF.

This chain's CDR3 is CASSLDRLEQYF. The CDR3, as DNA: TGTGCCAGCAGCTTAGATCGGTTAGAGCAGTACTTC. The J gene is TRBJ2-7, the V gene TRBV11-2; no clear D. The CDR3 consists of 12 residues. The germline gives CDR1 SGHAT, CDR2 FQNNGV. V lost 0 bases and J 7 bases, leaving 7 bases between the germline ends. The whole variable domain, remainder taken from reference TRBV11-2 and TRBJ2-7, is EAGVAQSPRYKIIEKRQSVAFWCNPISGHATLYWYQQILGQGPKLLIQFQNNGVVDDSQLPKDRFSAERLKGVDSTLKIQPAKLEDSAVYLCASSLDRLEQYFGPGTRLTVT.

The rearrangement uses TRBV29-1 and TRBJ1-1; 8 nucleotides align to TRBD1. This CDR3 is built from 14 residues. The germline CDR1 and CDR2 sequences are SQVTM and ANQGSEA. The junction had 2 bases not matched to a gene; V was cut back by 1 base and J by 1 base. The CDR3 DNA follows: TGCAGCGTTGAAGCAGACAGGGGGAACACTGAAGCTTTCTTT. Its translation is CSVEADRGNTEAFF.

With respect to this clone: The junction shows a germline mismatch at one end, possibly a read error. The rearrangement uses TRBV11-1 and TRBJ2-7, with D perhaps matching TRBD2 (5 bases). The germline V gene encodes CDR1 SGHAT and CDR2 FQDESV (reference sequence). This CDR3 is built from 15 residues. The CDR3 reads CANSLVGGRSYEQYF. CDR3 bases: TGTGCCAACAGCTTAGTGGGCGGGCGCTCCTACGAGCAGTACTTC.

This clone was detected a few times. The chain couples TRBV11-1 to TRBJ1-2; 7 bases line up with TRBD1. The junction had 8 bases not matched to a gene; V was cut back by 5 bases and J by 8 bases. The CDR3 totals 13 residues. Germline assignment: CDR1 SGHAT and CDR2 FQDESV (reference sequence). The CDR3 DNA reads as TGTGCCAGCAGCCCAGACAGGGCCGGGGGCTACACCTTC. Its translation: CASSPDRAGGYTF.

V is TRBV7-9 and J is TRBJ2-7; the D gene could be TRBD1 or TRBD2 (6 bases each). Trimming stripped 7 bases from V and 2 bases from J, with 12 bases between. Looked up from germline, CDR1 is SEHNR and CDR2 is FQNEAQ (reference sequence). The CDR3 extends over 13 amino acids. The CDR3 DNA reads TGTGCCAGCACCTCTGGGGGGCCCTACGAGCAGTACTTC. Its protein is CASTSGGPYEQYF.

This clone occurred a few times. The V call is TRBV6-1, the J call TRBJ1-2; 7 positions agree with TRBD1. Trimming at V came to 3 bases and at J to 7 bases, leaving 5 bases not matched to a gene. CDR1 and CDR2 (germline): MNHNS, SASEGT. This CDR3 comprises 13 residues. The DNA for the CDR3 is TGTGCCAGCAGTGACTTAGACAGGGCTGGCTACACCTTC. This translates into CASSDLDRAGYTF.

This clone has only one observation. This rearrangement joins TRBV5-8 to TRBJ1-5, with D maybe TRBD1 (5 bases). The V gene's germline CDR1 is SGHTS and CDR2 YDEGEE. The CDR3 is 16 amino acids. V lost 4 bases and J lost 0, with 14 bases in between. CDR3: CASSPGQSYSNQPQHF. Here the CDR3 DNA reads TGTGCCAGCAGCCCAGGGCAGAGTTATAGCAATCAGCCCCAGCATTTT.

This clone appeared a single time. The chain uses TRBV30 and TRBJ2-3; no clear D gene. Trimming left V 0 bases short and J 8 bases short, with 12 bases between. Per germline, CDR1 GTSNPN and CDR2 SVGIG (reference sequence). The CDR3 covers 13 residues. The CDR3 is CAWSVLPAGTQYF. The CDR3 nucleotides are TGTGCCTGGAGTGTACTCCCCGCCGGTACGCAGTATTTT. The full variable domain, rest sourced from reference TRBV30 and TRBJ2-3, is SQTIHQWPATLVQPVGSPLSLECTVEGTSNPNLYWYRQAAGRGLQLLFYSVGIGQISSEVPQNLSASRPQDRQFILSSKKLLLSDSGFYLCAWSVLPAGTQYFGPGTRLTVL.

The J gene is TRBJ2-2, the V gene TRBV6-4, with 8 bases fitting TRBD2. The CDR3 extends over 14 amino acids. V lost 2 bases, J lost 5 bases, and 1 base stayed unmatched. Germline V gene sequence: CDR1 MRHNA, CDR2 SNTAGT. CDR3 sequence (DNA): TGTGCCAGCAGTGACGAGCGGGGGACCGGGGAGCTGTTTTTT. It translates to CASSDERGTGELFF.

The gene calls are TRBV5-4 and TRBJ2-1; TRBD2 matches at 7 bases. This CDR3 region has 16 residues. Germline V gives CDR1 SGHNT, CDR2 YYREEE (reference sequence). V lost 1 base to trimming and J lost 2 bases; unmatched junction nucleotides: 6. The CDR3 coding sequence is TGTGCCAGCAGCTTGCCCGGAAGCGGGGCCTACAATGAGCAGTTCTTC. It specifies CASSLPGSGAYNEQFF.